The rows below give T cell receptor beta chains drawn from one sample of a study of graft-versus-host responses after intestinal transplantation. Using immunoSEQ multiplex PCR, the repertoire was profiled, and TCRdb retains in-frame clones only, with some absent. The sample holds 45,000 to 55,000 clones, about 93% seen once. The sample was PBMCs, taken 750 to 800 days after a first intestinal transplant, on the day of a second. These receptors were taken from a human patient who received an intestinal transplant, so some T cells may come from the graft donor. CDR3s include the opening cysteine and the closing phenylalanine or tryptophan. The D gene is left open where the match is weak. A row's size may be missing; if present it is once, few, many or a size class.

clone size: once; D gene: TRBD2; J gene: TRBJ2-3; V gene: TRBV6-6; CDR3 DNA: TGTGCCAGCAGTTATTTACTAGCGGGATCCACAGATACGCAGTATTTT; CDR3 protein: CASSYLLAGSTDTQYF
clone size: once; D gene: TRBD1; J gene: TRBJ2-1; V gene: TRBV5-1; CDR3 DNA: TGCGCCAGCAGCCGGGAAGGGACAGCCTACAATGAGCAGTTCTTC; CDR3 protein: CASSREGTAYNEQFF
clone size: -; D gene: TRBD2; J gene: TRBJ2-7; V gene: TRBV5-1; CDR3 DNA: TGCGCCAGCCGTCCCCAGAGCAGCGGGGGGTCCTACGAGCAGTACTTC; CDR3 protein: CASRPQSSGGSYEQYF
clone size: -; D gene: -; J gene: TRBJ2-5; V gene: TRBV7-9; CDR3 DNA: TGTGCCATTATCGGAACCATCTGGGGAGAGACCCAGTACTTC; CDR3 protein: CAIIGTIWGETQYF
clone size: -; D gene: -; J gene: TRBJ2-5; V gene: TRBV14; CDR3 DNA: TGTGCCAGCAGCCAAGATGACTATCTCCCATTCCAAGAGACCCAGTACTTC; CDR3 protein: CASSQDDYLPFQETQYF
clone size: -; D gene: -; J gene: TRBJ1-6; V gene: TRBV11-2; CDR3 DNA: TGTGCCAGCAGCTTAGGGGGAGTCAATTCACCCCTCCACTTT; CDR3 protein: CASSLGGVNSPLHF
clone size: -; D gene: -; J gene: TRBJ2-7; V gene: TRBV5-8; CDR3 DNA: TGTGCCAGCAGCCGTCCCTCAGGGGACTCCTACGAGCAGTACTTC; CDR3 protein: CASSRPSGDSYEQYF
clone size: -; D gene: TRBD1; J gene: TRBJ2-1; V gene: TRBV5-1; CDR3 DNA: TGCGCCAGCAGCTTGGCCCCGGACAGGCGGGATGAGCAGTTCTTC; CDR3 protein: CASSLAPDRRDEQFF
clone size: -; D gene: -; J gene: TRBJ1-5; V gene: TRBV5-1; CDR3 DNA: TGCGCCAGCAGCTTGGACGGGATCAGCAATCAGCCCCAGCATTTT; CDR3 protein: CASSLDGISNQPQHF
clone size: -; D gene: -; J gene: TRBJ2-2; V gene: TRBV6-5; CDR3 DNA: TGTGCCAGCAGTTACCACCGGCCCCCCAGCGGGGAGCTGTTTTTT; CDR3 protein: CASSYHRPPSGELFF
clone size: -; D gene: TRBD1; J gene: TRBJ1-1; V gene: TRBV19; CDR3 DNA: TGTGCCAGTAGTACCCGGGACAGGGGAGACACTGAAGCTTTCTTT; CDR3 protein: CASSTRDRGDTEAFF
clone size: -; D gene: -; J gene: TRBJ2-6; V gene: TRBV4-2; CDR3 DNA: TGTGCCAGCAGCGAACAGGGATCTGGGGCCAACGTCCTGACTTTC; CDR3 protein: CASSEQGSGANVLTF
clone size: -; D gene: -; J gene: TRBJ2-7; V gene: TRBV28; CDR3 DNA: TGTGCCAGCAGCCCCTCCTCGCCTTACCTTTCCTACGAGCAGTACTTC; CDR3 protein: CASSPSSPYLSYEQYF
clone size: -; D gene: TRBD2; J gene: TRBJ2-1; V gene: TRBV5-7; CDR3 DNA: TGTGCCAGCAGCCGGGAGGGACTCCGGAAGGTTGAGCAGTTCTTC; CDR3 protein: CASSREGLRKVEQFF
clone size: -; D gene: TRBD2; J gene: TRBJ2-2; V gene: TRBV7-3; CDR3 DNA: TGTGCCAGCAGCTTAGCGGGAGGGGACACCGGGGAGCTGTTTTTT; CDR3 protein: CASSLAGGDTGELFF
clone size: -; D gene: TRBD2; J gene: TRBJ2-7; V gene: TRBV5-4; CDR3 DNA: TGTGCCAGCAGCTTTGGGTCAGCGGGAAACGAGCAGTACTTC; CDR3 protein: CASSFGSAGNEQYF
clone size: -; D gene: TRBD2; J gene: TRBJ2-3; V gene: TRBV5-1; CDR3 DNA: TGCGCCAGCAGCTTTTCCGGCGGGAGGGGCGCAGATACGCAGTATTTT; CDR3 protein: CASSFSGGRGADTQYF
clone size: -; D gene: -; J gene: TRBJ2-1; V gene: TRBV28; CDR3 DNA: TGTGCCAGCAGTAACCGGGACTCTAAGGTCAATGAGCAGTTCTTC; CDR3 protein: CASSNRDSKVNEQFF
clone size: -; D gene: TRBD2; J gene: TRBJ2-1; V gene: TRBV29-1; CDR3 DNA: TGCAGCGTTGAAGAAGGGGTGAGGCGCGGGAGGGGGAGTGAGCAGTTCTTC; CDR3 protein: CSVEEGVRRGRGSEQFF
clone size: once; D gene: TRBD2; J gene: TRBJ2-1; V gene: TRBV6-4; CDR3 DNA: TGTGCCAGCGGAAGAGCGGGAGGGGGTTCAAGTGAGCAGTTCTTC; CDR3 protein: CASGRAGGGSSEQFF
clone size: -; D gene: TRBD1; J gene: TRBJ2-5; V gene: TRBV7-6; CDR3 DNA: TGTGCCAGCAGCTACGACAGGGCGGAGACCCAGTACTTC; CDR3 protein: CASSYDRAETQYF
clone size: -; D gene: TRBD2; J gene: TRBJ2-3; V gene: TRBV7-3; CDR3 DNA: TGTGCCAGCAGCTCTCGACCGGGACTACATACACAGGATACGCAGTATTTT; CDR3 protein: CASSSRPGLHTQDTQYF
clone size: -; D gene: -; J gene: TRBJ2-7; V gene: TRBV7-9; CDR3 DNA: TGTGCCAGCAGCTTGGGGGACTACGAGCAGTACTTC; CDR3 protein: CASSLGDYEQYF
clone size: -; D gene: TRBD1; J gene: TRBJ1-1; V gene: TRBV7-2; CDR3 DNA: TGTGCCAGCAGCTTAGCGCACAGGGGTGAAGCTTTCTTT; CDR3 protein: CASSLAHRGEAFF
clone size: -; D gene: TRBD2; J gene: TRBJ2-7; V gene: TRBV6-5; CDR3 DNA: TGTGCCAGCGGTAGCGGGTTGACCTACGAGCAGTACTTC; CDR3 protein: CASGSGLTYEQYF
clone size: -; D gene: TRBD1; J gene: TRBJ1-1; V gene: TRBV5-1; CDR3 DNA: TGCGCCAGCAGCTGGGGACAGGGGAACACTGAAGCTTTCTTT; CDR3 protein: CASSWGQGNTEAFF
clone size: -; D gene: TRBD2; J gene: TRBJ2-2; V gene: TRBV4-1; CDR3 DNA: TGCGCCAGCAGCCTAGCGGGAACCACCGGGGAGCTGTTTTTT; CDR3 protein: CASSLAGTTGELFF
clone size: -; D gene: TRBD2; J gene: TRBJ2-3; V gene: TRBV5-1; CDR3 DNA: TGCGCCAGCGATATAGCGGGAGATTCAGATACGCAGTATTTT; CDR3 protein: CASDIAGDSDTQYF
clone size: -; D gene: TRBD2; J gene: TRBJ2-3; V gene: TRBV7-9; CDR3 DNA: TGTGCCAGCAGCTTAGGGACTAGCGGCTACACAGATACGCAGTATTTT; CDR3 protein: CASSLGTSGYTDTQYF
clone size: -; D gene: -; J gene: TRBJ1-5; V gene: TRBV28; CDR3 DNA: TGTGCCAGCAGCTTACCAAATCAGCCCCAGCATTTT; CDR3 protein: CASSLPNQPQHF
clone size: -; D gene: -; J gene: TRBJ2-7; V gene: TRBV5-1; CDR3 DNA: TGCGCCAGCAGCTTTGGACTCTCCTACGAGCAGTACTTC; CDR3 protein: CASSFGLSYEQYF
clone size: -; D gene: -; J gene: TRBJ1-1; V gene: TRBV27; CDR3 DNA: TGTGCCAGCAGTTTGGGGGCTTGGACCACTGAAGCTTTCTTT; CDR3 protein: CASSLGAWTTEAFF
clone size: -; D gene: TRBD1; J gene: TRBJ2-5; V gene: TRBV4-1; CDR3 DNA: TGCGCCAGCAGCCAAATTGGGGGACAGGGGGGAGAGACCCAGTACTTC; CDR3 protein: CASSQIGGQGGETQYF
clone size: -; D gene: TRBD2; J gene: TRBJ2-5; V gene: TRBV7-2; CDR3 DNA: TGTGCCAGCAGCTCCCGCGTGGCTAGCGGGAGGAAAGAGACCCAGTACTTC; CDR3 protein: CASSSRVASGRKETQYF
clone size: -; D gene: -; J gene: TRBJ2-7; V gene: TRBV6-4; CDR3 DNA: TGTGCCAGCAGTGACAGCCGGGACACAGCCTACGAGCAGTACTTC; CDR3 protein: CASSDSRDTAYEQYF
clone size: -; D gene: -; J gene: TRBJ2-1; V gene: TRBV28; CDR3 DNA: TGTGCCAGCAGGCTGCAGGGCTACAATGAGCAGTTCTTC; CDR3 protein: CASRLQGYNEQFF
clone size: -; D gene: -; J gene: TRBJ2-5; V gene: TRBV2; CDR3 DNA: TGTGCCAGCACGAGGGAGGCAGGTCCTCAGTACTTC; CDR3 protein: CASTREAGPQYF
clone size: -; D gene: -; J gene: TRBJ2-4; V gene: TRBV6-5; CDR3 DNA: TGTGCCAGCGGGCGCGCACTAGCCAAAAACATTCAGTACTTC; CDR3 protein: CASGRALAKNIQYF
clone size: -; D gene: -; J gene: TRBJ1-5; V gene: TRBV7-9; CDR3 DNA: TGTGCCAGCAGCTCTAATAGCAATCAGCCCCAGCATTTT; CDR3 protein: CASSSNSNQPQHF
clone size: -; D gene: -; J gene: TRBJ2-2; V gene: TRBV14; CDR3 DNA: TGTGCCAGCAGCTTCTCCCACTGGGGCCGCCTACCCCGTAACACCGGGGAGCTGTTTTTT; CDR3 protein: CASSFSHWGRLPRNTGELFF
clone size: -; D gene: -; J gene: TRBJ1-1; V gene: TRBV2; CDR3 DNA: TGTGCCAGCAGTGAACCCGCAGGGTTGAACACTGAAGCTTTCTTT; CDR3 protein: CASSEPAGLNTEAFF
clone size: few; D gene: -; J gene: TRBJ2-6; V gene: TRBV14; CDR3 DNA: TGTGCCAGCGCCTCGGGTGGGGCCAACGTCCTGACTTTC; CDR3 protein: CASASGGANVLTF
clone size: -; D gene: -; J gene: TRBJ2-7; V gene: TRBV6-5; CDR3 DNA: TGTGCCAGCAGTTACCAAGTGGCCTACGAGCAGTACTTC; CDR3 protein: CASSYQVAYEQYF
clone size: -; D gene: -; J gene: TRBJ2-1; V gene: TRBV2; CDR3 DNA: TGTGCCAGCAGTGGTGCCTTCACCTACAATGAGCAGTTCTTC; CDR3 protein: CASSGAFTYNEQFF
clone size: -; D gene: -; J gene: TRBJ2-7; V gene: TRBV10-3; CDR3 DNA: TGTGCCTCCGGGACCTCCTACGAGCAGTACTTC; CDR3 protein: CASGTSYEQYF
clone size: -; D gene: TRBD1; J gene: TRBJ2-1; V gene: TRBV7-9; CDR3 DNA: TGTGCCAGCAGCCCTCACCAGATCAGACAGGGGGCGAATTTCCATGAGCAGTTCTTC; CDR3 protein: CASSPHQIRQGANFHEQFF
clone size: once; D gene: TRBD2; J gene: TRBJ2-7; V gene: TRBV28; CDR3 DNA: TGTGCCAGCAGTTCTGTAGCGGGAGGGTCCTACGAGCAGTACTTC; CDR3 protein: CASSSVAGGSYEQYF
clone size: -; D gene: -; J gene: TRBJ2-3; V gene: TRBV18; CDR3 DNA: TGTGCCAGCTCACCCATGATGACCACAGATACGCAGTATTTT; CDR3 protein: CASSPMMTTDTQYF
clone size: -; D gene: -; J gene: TRBJ2-4; V gene: TRBV21-1; CDR3 DNA: TGTGCCAGCAGCAAAGAAGACAGAAAAGCCAAAAACATTCAGTACTTC; CDR3 protein: CASSKEDRKAKNIQYF
clone size: once; D gene: -; J gene: TRBJ2-7; V gene: TRBV13; CDR3 DNA: TGTGCCAGCAGCTTAGCACAGGTATCCTACGAGCAGTACTTC; CDR3 protein: CASSLAQVSYEQYF
clone size: -; D gene: -; J gene: TRBJ1-1; V gene: TRBV19; CDR3 DNA: TGTGCCAGTAGTATAGTCCATGGGGAAGGCGCTGAAGCTTTCTTT; CDR3 protein: CASSIVHGEGAEAFF
clone size: -; D gene: -; J gene: TRBJ1-5; V gene: TRBV28; CDR3 DNA: TGTGCCAGCAGATCCGGGGGCTATAGCAATCAGCCCCAGCATTTT; CDR3 protein: CASRSGGYSNQPQHF
clone size: -; D gene: -; J gene: TRBJ2-1; V gene: TRBV19; CDR3 DNA: TGTGCCAGTAGTACCCTGCTCGTGGGGAATGGGGGTGAGCAGTTCTTC; CDR3 protein: CASSTLLVGNGGEQFF
clone size: -; D gene: TRBD2; J gene: TRBJ2-3; V gene: TRBV2; CDR3 DNA: TGTGCCAGCAGGCTACTAGCGGGGACCGATACGCAGTATTTT; CDR3 protein: CASRLLAGTDTQYF
clone size: -; D gene: -; J gene: TRBJ2-1; V gene: TRBV9; CDR3 DNA: TGTGCCAGCAGCCCATCGGCGGGGTATAGCGGTTTCTCCTACAATGAGCAGTTCTTC; CDR3 protein: CASSPSAGYSGFSYNEQFF
clone size: -; D gene: -; J gene: TRBJ2-5; V gene: TRBV5-1; CDR3 DNA: TGCGCCAGCAGCTTGGATGGGACAATGAAGACCCAGTACTTC; CDR3 protein: CASSLDGTMKTQYF
clone size: few; D gene: -; J gene: TRBJ1-5; V gene: TRBV21-1; CDR3 DNA: TGTGCCACCCTAGCCGATCAGCCCCAGCATTTT; CDR3 protein: CATLADQPQHF
clone size: -; D gene: TRBD2; J gene: TRBJ2-3; V gene: TRBV5-1; CDR3 DNA: TGCGCCAGCAGCTTGTTTGCGGGAGGAGATACGCAGTATTTT; CDR3 protein: CASSLFAGGDTQYF
clone size: -; D gene: -; J gene: TRBJ2-6; V gene: TRBV19; CDR3 DNA: TGTGCCAGTAGTATTGGCACCCTCAGGGCCAACGTCCTGACTTTC; CDR3 protein: CASSIGTLRANVLTF
clone size: -; D gene: TRBD2; J gene: TRBJ2-1; V gene: TRBV9; CDR3 DNA: TGTGCCAGCAGCGTAGGGGCGGGAGGAGGCAATGAGCAGTTCTTC; CDR3 protein: CASSVGAGGGNEQFF